The 26 T cell receptor beta chains listed next were all sequenced from one sample in a study of blood T cell repertoires in COVID-19. TCRdb's copy holds only in-frame clones and misses some; the assay was immunoSEQ multiplex PCR. The sample comprises some 99,000 clones, around nine tenths of which are singletons, and 3.5% to 5% rests with the top ten. Sequenced material: peripheral blood. The receptor set was obtained from a human donor with COVID-19, enrolled during active disease. The donor label of this sample is uncertain.

This chain's CDR3 is CASISPAPRAGKVQYF. The CDR3 nucleotides are TGTGCCAGCATTTCCCCGGCGCCGAGAGCGGGAAAAGTGCAGTACTTC. The rearrangement joins TRBV9 to TRBJ2-7; 7 bases are a match to TRBD2. Germline V gene sequence: CDR1 SGDLS, CDR2 YYNGEE. The V gene end was trimmed by 6 bases and the J gene end by 9 bases; junction bases not matched to a gene: 21. The CDR3 loop spans 16 amino acids.

The J gene is TRBJ2-1, the V gene TRBV9; TRBD2 matches 13 bases. With V trimmed by 3 bases and J by 4 bases, 7 bases remained unmatched. The CDR3 sequence is 17 residues long. CDR1 and CDR2 (germline): SGDLS, YYNGEE. CDR3 loop: CASSGGLAGAVYNEQFF. As DNA, the CDR3 is TGTGCCAGCAGCGGCGGACTAGCGGGGGCCGTATACAATGAGCAGTTCTTC.

CDR3 in amino acids: CASSHGPGETQYF. The CDR3 DNA sequence: TGTGCCAGCAGTCACGGTCCCGGGGAGACCCAGTACTTC. The chain combines TRBV6-5 with TRBJ2-5; D not resolved. Trimming left V 5 bases short and J 5 bases short, with 12 bases between. CDR1 is MNHEY and CDR2 is SVGAGI in the germline V gene. This CDR3 has 13 residues.

The DNA for the CDR3 is TGTGCCAGCGGTTTCGCGGGAGGGGATACTGAAGCTTTCTTT. It specifies CASGFAGGDTEAFF. The J gene is TRBJ1-1, the V gene TRBV5-5, with D maybe TRBD1 (5 bases). With 7 bases removed from V and 5 bases from J, the gap between germline ends came to 18 bases. Germline V gene lookup returns CDR1 SGHKS and CDR2 YYEKEE (reference sequence). The CDR3 covers 14 residues.

This chain uses TRBV29-1 with TRBJ2-5; 7 bases are a match to TRBD1. V was pared by 2 bases and J by 4 bases, with 4 bases of the junction left unmatched. This CDR3 is 13 amino acids long. CDR1 and CDR2 (germline): SQVTM, ANQGSEA. The CDR3 loop reads CSVEPSGGETQYF. The CDR3 DNA reads as TGCAGCGTTGAACCTTCAGGGGGAGAGACCCAGTACTTC. The full variable domain, its missing parts supplied by reference TRBV29-1 and TRBJ2-5, is SAVISQKPSRDICQRGTSLTIQCQVDSQVTMMFWYRQQPGQSLTLIATANQGSEATYESGFVIDKFPISRPNLTFSTLTVSNMSPEDSSIYLCSVEPSGGETQYFGPGTRLLVL.

The genes are TRBV21-1 and TRBJ2-3; the table's TRBD2 call for D was not verified on the DNA. TRBV21-1 is marked as a pseudogene. The CDR3 loop spans 17 amino acids. CDR3 DNA: TGTGCCAGCAGCCACCCGGAGCGGGAGGATCAGAAAGATACGCAGTATTTT. This translates into CASSHPEREDQKDTQYF.

This clone came up a few times. The gene calls are TRBV20-1 and TRBJ1-4, with 7 bases fitting TRBD1. Unmatched junction bases numbered 5, after V lost 3 bases and J lost 7 bases. The CDR3 consists of 13 residues. Germline-derived CDR1 and CDR2 are DFQATT and SNEGSKA (reference sequence). CDR3 in DNA: TGCAGTGCTAGTCGGACAGGCGGTGAAAAACTGTTTTTT. Protein product: CSASRTGGEKLFF.

The chain links TRBV19 to TRBJ2-5, with D maybe TRBD2 (7 bases). Germline V CDR1 and CDR2: LNHDA, SQIVND (reference sequence). Trimming pared 1 base from V and 4 bases from J, leaving 13 bases between. The length of the CDR3 is 15 residues. CDR3 residues: CASSIVPGGGETQYF. The CDR3 DNA sequence: TGTGCCAGTAGTATAGTTCCGGGGGGCGGAGAGACCCAGTACTTC.

The gene calls are TRBV18 and TRBJ2-1, with 9 bases fitting TRBD1. The germline V gene encodes CDR1 KGHSH and CDR2 LQKENI. Trimming took 3 bases from V and 5 from J; bases not matched to a gene: 5. The CDR3 has 15 amino acids. The CDR3, as DNA: TGTGCCAGCTCACCCCTGACAGGGGGTAACAATGAGCAGTTCTTC. Translation: CASSPLTGGNNEQFF.

This rearrangement joins TRBV5-4 to TRBJ2-1, with TRBD2 identical over 8 bases. The CDR3 has 18 amino acids. The germline CDR1 and CDR2 sequences are SGHNT and YYREEE (reference sequence). V trimming: 6 bases; J trimming: 7 bases; junction bases outside the gene matches: 21. CDR3 residues: CASTHYPYRGGRANEQFF. The CDR3 DNA follows: TGTGCCAGCACCCATTACCCTTACCGGGGGGGCCGGGCGAATGAGCAGTTCTTC.

The chain carries TRBV5-1 and TRBJ1-1, with TRBD1 identical over 8 bases. Trimming cost V 0 bases and J 11 bases; bases outside gene matches: 3. Germline CDR1 reads SGHRS; CDR2 reads YFSETQ. There are 12 residues in the CDR3. The CDR3 coding sequence is TGCGCCAGCAGCTTGGGACAGGGGCGGGCTTTCTTT. Translating gives CASSLGQGRAFF.

Points on this clone: The sample has other DNA sequences that encode this CDR3 too. The rearrangement uses TRBV2 and TRBJ1-1; 12 positions match TRBD1. There are 14 residues in the CDR3. Germline values: CDR1 SNHLY, CDR2 FYNNEI. The J segment lost 12 bases and the V segment lost 3 bases, leaving 8 bases of the junction unmatched. The CDR3 nucleotides read TGTGCCAGCAGTGAGGGACAGGGGGCGGTGAAAACTTTCTTT. Amino acids: CASSEGQGAVKTFF.

This rearrangement joins TRBV11-2 to TRBJ1-5; weak D call: TRBD1 (5 bases). The CDR3 is 15 residues long. The V end was cut by 3 bases, the J end by 0 bases, with 9 bases between. Germline V gene lookup returns CDR1 SGHAT and CDR2 FQNNGV. The CDR3 spells CASSLGLYSNQPQHF. DNA for the CDR3: TGTGCCAGCAGCTTGGGACTCTATAGCAATCAGCCCCAGCATTTT. Supplemented by reference TRBV11-2 and TRBJ1-5, the full variable domain reads EAGVAQSPRYKIIEKRQSVAFWCNPISGHATLYWYQQILGQGPKLLIQFQNNGVVDDSQLPKDRFSAERLKGVDSTLKIQPAKLEDSAVYLCASSLGLYSNQPQHFGDGTRLSIL.

The rearrangement uses TRBV5-1 and TRBJ1-6; weak D call: TRBD1 (6 bases). Germline assignment: CDR1 SGHRS and CDR2 YFSETQ. This CDR3 region has 15 residues. Trimming shortened V by 0 bases and J by 7 bases, and 11 bases separated the two germline ends. The CDR3 sequence is CASSLDRTENSPLHF. CDR3 DNA: TGCGCCAGCAGCTTGGATAGGACAGAAAATTCACCCCTCCACTTT.

The chain links TRBV6-5 to TRBJ2-5; D possibly corresponds to TRBD2 (6 bases). Between the trimmed V and J ends, which lost 10 bases and 0 bases, there was a span of 12 bases. CDR1 and CDR2 from the germline V gene are MNHEY and SVGAGI. The CDR3 contains 13 residues. The CDR3 bases are TGTGCCATACGGGACTCGAACCAAGAGACCCAGTACTTC. As protein: CAIRDSNQETQYF.

The chain recombines TRBV15 with TRBJ1-1, with a tentative D call TRBD1 (5 bases). Trimming stripped 0 bases from V and 4 bases from J, with 12 bases between. This CDR3 is 15 amino acids long. Germline V gives CDR1 LNHNV, CDR2 YYDKDF (reference sequence). The CDR3 spells CATSRDRGRSTEAFF. The CDR3 DNA sequence: TGTGCCACCAGCAGAGATAGGGGTAGGTCCACTGAAGCTTTCTTT.

J is TRBJ2-3 and V is TRBV11-2; TRBD1 is a possible D gene (6 bases). Deletions cut 5 bases from V and 2 bases from J, with 11 bases between. The CDR3 is 14 amino acids. In germline, CDR1 is SGHAT, CDR2 FQNNGV. CDR3 sequence: CASSPGQITDTQYF. The CDR3 DNA reads TGTGCCAGCAGCCCCGGACAGATCACAGATACGCAGTATTTT.

The gene calls are TRBV6-5 and TRBJ2-1, with 8 bases identical to TRBD2. Unmatched junction bases numbered 6, after V lost 6 bases and J lost 2 bases. Germline CDR1 reads MNHEY; CDR2 reads SVGAGI. CDR3 length: 15 residues. CDR3 amino acids: CASRRAGGTYNEQFF. CDR3 DNA sequence: TGTGCCAGCAGAAGGGCGGGGGGTACCTACAATGAGCAGTTCTTC.

This clone is a singleton in its sample. This chain uses TRBV28 with TRBJ1-2; 9 positions agree with TRBD1. The CDR3 sequence is 15 residues long. Trimming at V came to 6 bases and at J to 6 bases, leaving 11 bases not matched to a gene. Germline V lookup: CDR1 MDHEN, CDR2 SYDVKM. CDR3 in DNA: TGTGCCAGCAGCTCCCCCGGGACAGGGAACAATGGCTACACCTTC. It translates to CASSSPGTGNNGYTF.

The chain couples TRBV25-1 to TRBJ1-2; D unclear. The V end was cut by 1 base, the J end by 8 bases, with 14 bases between. Per the germline V gene, CDR1 is MGHDK and CDR2 is SYGVNS. This CDR3 has 14 residues. The CDR3 loop reads CASSESYSLVGYTF. Here the CDR3 DNA reads TGTGCCAGCAGTGAATCGTACTCCCTGGTAGGCTACACCTTC.

This chain uses TRBV7-2 with TRBJ1-5, with a weak D call TRBD1 (6 bases). Deletions cut 1 base from V and 9 bases from J, with 13 bases between. CDR3 length equals 14 residues. Germline V gene data show CDR1 as SGHTA and CDR2 as FQGNSA. This CDR3 reads CASSLVAGEAPQHF. CDR3 in DNA: TGTGCCAGCAGCTTAGTAGCAGGGGAAGCGCCCCAGCATTTT.

The chain joins TRBV7-9 to TRBJ2-6, with 7 bases lining up with TRBD1. Unmatched junction bases numbered 9, after V lost 6 bases and J lost 10 bases. CDR3 length: 14 residues. Germline lookup yields CDR1 SEHNR and CDR2 FQNEAQ (reference sequence). CDR3 nucleotide sequence: TGTGCCAGCAGGGAACAGGGGAATTCTAACGTCCTGACTTTC. This translates into CASREQGNSNVLTF. Full variable domain (rest looked up from reference TRBV7-9 and TRBJ2-6): DTGVSQNPRHKITKRGQNVTFRCDPISEHNRLYWYRQTLGQGPEFLTYFQNEAQLEKSRLLSDRFSAERPKGSFSTLEIQRTEQGDSAMYLCASREQGNSNVLTFGAGSRLTVL.

The rearrangement links TRBV6-1 to TRBJ1-5; TRBD1 agrees at 7 bases. The CDR3 is 16 amino acids. Germline assignment: CDR1 MNHNS and CDR2 SASEGT. V lost 4 bases, J lost 3 bases, and 9 bases stayed unmatched. This CDR3 is CASSGYRGGNNQPQHF. The CDR3 DNA reads TGTGCCAGCAGTGGATACAGGGGAGGTAACAATCAGCCCCAGCATTTT.

This sequence joins TRBV6-6 and TRBJ1-1; TRBD1 is a possible D gene (6 bases). With 6 bases removed from V and 8 bases from J, the gap between germline ends came to 16 bases. Germline values: CDR1 MNHNY, CDR2 SVGAGI (reference sequence). This CDR3 region has 13 residues. CDR3 residues: CASSETGPSEAFF. In DNA form, the CDR3 reads TGTGCCAGCAGCGAGACAGGCCCAAGCGAAGCTTTCTTT.

The genes are TRBV7-2 and TRBJ2-5, with 9 bases aligning to TRBD2. The germline V gene encodes CDR1 SGHTA and CDR2 FQGNSA. The V segment lost 4 bases and the J segment 7 bases; nucleotides outside the gene matches: 10. The CDR3 is 15 amino acids. The CDR3 nucleotides read TGTGCCAGCAGCTCCCCCCTGCGGGAGGGAGGGACCCAGTACTTC. This translates into CASSSPLREGGTQYF.

This clone was seen ten or more times. The genes are TRBV19 and TRBJ2-4, with D tentatively TRBD1 (6 bases). This CDR3 spans 15 amino acids. Trimming left V 8 bases short and J 0 bases short, with 14 bases between. The germline gives CDR1 LNHDA, CDR2 SQIVND (reference sequence). DNA of the CDR3: TGTGCCAGTCCTCTGGACAGCATAGCCAAAAACATTCAGTACTTC. Translation: CASPLDSIAKNIQYF.